This T cell receptor beta chain was obtained from a study of cytomegalovirus exposure and HLA in healthy donors. The V and J ends lost 2 bases and 7 bases respectively, with 17 bases between them. The CDR3 consists of 15 residues. Germline values: CDR1 MNHEY, CDR2 SVGAGI. The PCR contained 60 Vbeta and 13 Jbeta primers. Profiled with immunoSEQ multiplex PCR; TCRdb holds only in-frame clones, not every one. Of 200,000 to 250,000 clones in the sample, around 85% are singletons; the top ten hold 1% to 1.5%. The rearrangement joins TRBV6-5 to TRBJ1-1; D may be TRBD1 (5 bases). This sequence was found in a human donor in good health. Input material: PBMCs. CDR3 loop: CASSYPGTGGDEAFF. The CDR3 DNA sequence: TGTGCCAGCAGTTACCCAGGGACCGGAGGGGATGAAGCTTTCTTT.